The 10 T cell receptor beta chains below come from one sample, sequenced in a study of blood T cell repertoires in COVID-19. Clones were sequenced by immunoSEQ multiplex PCR, and TCRdb holds only the in-frame ones, with some missing. This repertoire shows 80,000 to 100,000 clones, over 70% found once; its top ten account for around 4.5%. Sequenced sample: peripheral blood. These TCRs come from a man aged 60-69 years with acute or convalescent COVID-19.

The rearrangement uses TRBV10-1 and TRBJ2-7; D may be TRBD2 (5 bases). This CDR3 is built from 15 residues. Trimming shortened V by 2 bases and J by 4 bases, and 15 bases separated the two germline ends. Germline CDR1 and CDR2: WNHNN and SYGVQD (reference sequence). This chain's CDR3 is CASSEGWGVPYEQYF. CDR3 bases: TGCGCCAGCAGTGAGGGGTGGGGAGTCCCTTACGAGCAGTACTTC.

V usage is TRBV18 and J usage is TRBJ1-5; 7 bases align to TRBD1. J lost 6 bases, V lost 4 bases, and 6 bases had no gene match. The CDR3 totals 14 residues. Germline CDR1 reads KGHSH; CDR2 reads LQKENI. CDR3 in DNA: TGTGCCAGCTCACTCGACAGGGTAGGTCAGCCCCAGCATTTT. Translating gives CASSLDRVGQPQHF.

The V and J genes are TRBV19 and TRBJ1-4; tentative D call: TRBD1 (6 bases). The CDR3 runs 17 residues. Germline V gene data show CDR1 as LNHDA and CDR2 as SQIVND (reference sequence). Trimming took off 3 bases at V and 3 bases at J, with 17 bases between the two ends. This CDR3 reads CASSILSRTASNEKLFF. The CDR3 DNA follows: TGTGCCAGTAGTATTCTTTCCCGGACAGCGTCTAATGAAAAACTGTTTTTT. Supplemented by reference TRBV19 and TRBJ1-4, the full variable domain reads DGGITQSPKYLFRKEGQNVTLSCEQNLNHDAMYWYRQDPGQGLRLIYYSQIVNDFQKGDIAEGYSVSREKKESFPLTVTSAQKNPTAFYLCASSILSRTASNEKLFFGSGTQLSVL.

The genes are TRBV11-2 and TRBJ2-5, with 10 bases identical to TRBD2. Germline trimming cut 4 bases from V and 5 bases from J; bases unmatched to any gene: 16. This CDR3 is 18 amino acids long. The V gene's germline CDR1 is SGHAT and CDR2 FQNNGV. The CDR3 loop is CASSSATRVAGGGETQYF. The CDR3 DNA follows: TGTGCCAGCAGCTCAGCAACCCGAGTAGCGGGAGGTGGGGAGACCCAGTACTTC.

V and J are TRBV3-1 (or the pseudogene TRBV3-2) and TRBJ2-6, with D possibly matching TRBD1 (5 bases). This CDR3 has 17 amino acids. Between the trimmed V and J ends, which lost 1 base and 0 bases, there was a span of 10 bases. CDR1 LGHDT and CDR2 YNNKEL come from the germline V gene (reference sequence). CDR3 residues: CASSQGIRASGANVLTF. CDR3 coding DNA: TGTGCCAGCAGCCAAGGAATCAGGGCCTCTGGGGCCAACGTCCTGACTTTC.

The chain joins TRBV5-6 to TRBJ1-1; weak D call: TRBD1 (6 bases). This CDR3 contains 14 residues. Germline CDR1 reads SGHDT; CDR2 reads YYEEEE. Trimming shortened V by 4 bases and J by 4 bases, and 14 bases separated the two germline ends. CDR3 nucleotide sequence: TGTGCCAGCAGCCCCAATACAGGGTTCACTGAAGCTTTCTTT. Translating it yields CASSPNTGFTEAFF.

This rearrangement joins TRBV4-2 to TRBJ1-5; the match to TRBD1 covers 8 bases. CDR3 length equals 14 residues. Losses at the gene ends were 3 bases for V and 4 bases for J; bases not matched to a gene: 2. CDR1 is LGHNA, CDR2 YNFKEQ, per germline. In DNA, the CDR3 is TGTGCCAGCAGCCAGGGACAGGAGAATCAGCCCCAGCATTTT. Its translation is CASSQGQENQPQHF.

The J gene is TRBJ2-1, the V gene TRBV4-3, with TRBD2 as a possible D gene (6 bases). The CDR3 runs 16 residues. Germline values: CDR1 LGHNA, CDR2 YSLEER. Trimming shortened V by 0 bases and J by 7 bases, and 16 bases separated the two germline ends. The CDR3 DNA follows: TGCGCCAGCAGCCAAGATGGGGGGAGCTACGGTAATGAGCAGTTCTTC. Translated, it gives CASSQDGGSYGNEQFF.

The V gene is TRBV28, the J gene TRBJ2-5; tentatively, D is TRBD2 (5 bases). V dropped 2 bases and J dropped 2 bases, with 18 bases sitting between them. CDR1 MDHEN and CDR2 SYDVKM come from the germline V gene. This CDR3 is built from 17 residues. The CDR3 DNA sequence: TGTGCCAGCAGTTTACCCCTGGGTAGCGACCGACAAGAGACCCAGTACTTC. Translation gives CASSLPLGSDRQETQYF.

The rearrangement links TRBV4-1 to TRBJ2-1; the D gene is possibly TRBD1 (7 bases). This CDR3 region has 15 residues. Germline CDR1 MGHRA, CDR2 YSYEKL. V was shortened by 3 bases and J by 4 bases, with 13 bases between the two germline ends. CDR3 loop: CASSHRGAKYNEQFF. CDR3 sequence (DNA): TGCGCCAGCAGCCACAGGGGGGCCAAGTACAATGAGCAGTTCTTC.